The entry below gives a single T cell receptor beta chain sequence along with its context. The antigen is unknown. One end of the junction is discordant with germline, which a read error may explain. This entry is derived from a study of shared clonotypes between healthy human individuals. Overall study results and limits: Only blood samples were collected, and tissue repertoires likely differ.

Every one of the donors was a Caucasian adult that lived in Nashville, Tennessee. Each cell subset's genomic DNA was divided evenly among several immunoSEQ plates. In the original workflow: In the immunoSEQ data, sequences were junction-only and lacked quality scores, so filtering differed. Profiling relied on immunoSEQ multiplex PCR, and the TCRdb table lists in-frame clones only, not all of them. For V, J and clone size, that table is used; D and trimming come from the DNA. The sample records about half a million clones, approximately 80% being singletons. The sequenced sample was PBMCs. The source is a woman aged 40 to 55 in good health. Some clones in this sample may be carry-over from other donors' samples.

CDR3 sequence: CASSQDSWAGVAGELFF. The CDR3 DNA follows: TGCGCCAGCAGCCAAGATTCATGGGCAGGGGTCGCAGGGGAGCTGTTTTTT. This chain links TRBV7-9 with TRBJ2-2, with D perhaps TRBD1 (6 bases). Germline values: CDR1 SEHNR, CDR2 FQNEAQ (reference sequence). The CDR3 has 17 amino acids. Filled out from reference TRBV7-9 and TRBJ2-2, the complete variable domain reads DTGVSQNPRHKITKRGQNVTFRCDPISEHNRLYWYRQTLGQGPEFLTYFQNEAQLEKSRLLSDRFSAERPKGSFSTLEIQRTEQGDSAMYLCASSQDSWAGVAGELFFGEGSRLTVL.